The clone carrying this TCR beta chain was counted between two and nine times. Its antigen is not identified. These data come from a study of beta chain features in type 1 diabetes. Study outcomes and limitations: Amplification by PCR could prefer shorter templates, with the same effect in patients and controls. There was a moderate but significant shortening of TCRB CDR3s in all four CD4+ subsets of Type 1 diabetes patients. Among type 1 diabetes patients, VDJ junctions had fewer insertions and more deletions. The question of HLA type influencing TCRB rearrangement was one that remained unresolved here.

There are 15 residues in the CDR3. Expressed TCRB transcripts were sequenced, since all the RNA that had been isolated was reverse transcribed. The protocol was immunoSEQ multiplex PCR, while the TCRdb copy is restricted to in-frame clones and leaves out a portion. Among roughly 260,000 clones listed, about a fifth were seen once. CD45RO/CCR7/CD25/CD127/CD95/CD27 separated CD4+ naive, central memory, regulatory and stem cell-like memory cells by sorting. The clonotype originates from a woman aged 40 to 50 with type 1 diabetes. The chain recombines TRBV1 with TRBJ2-1; the D segment call TRBD2 is taken from the table without a DNA check. TRBV1 is tagged as a pseudogene. Sequenced: naive CD4+ T cells from blood. The CDR3 here is CTSSQGDFPGNEQFF. CDR3 DNA: TGCACCAGCAGCCAAGGGGATTTCCCGGGGAATGAGCAGTTCTTC.